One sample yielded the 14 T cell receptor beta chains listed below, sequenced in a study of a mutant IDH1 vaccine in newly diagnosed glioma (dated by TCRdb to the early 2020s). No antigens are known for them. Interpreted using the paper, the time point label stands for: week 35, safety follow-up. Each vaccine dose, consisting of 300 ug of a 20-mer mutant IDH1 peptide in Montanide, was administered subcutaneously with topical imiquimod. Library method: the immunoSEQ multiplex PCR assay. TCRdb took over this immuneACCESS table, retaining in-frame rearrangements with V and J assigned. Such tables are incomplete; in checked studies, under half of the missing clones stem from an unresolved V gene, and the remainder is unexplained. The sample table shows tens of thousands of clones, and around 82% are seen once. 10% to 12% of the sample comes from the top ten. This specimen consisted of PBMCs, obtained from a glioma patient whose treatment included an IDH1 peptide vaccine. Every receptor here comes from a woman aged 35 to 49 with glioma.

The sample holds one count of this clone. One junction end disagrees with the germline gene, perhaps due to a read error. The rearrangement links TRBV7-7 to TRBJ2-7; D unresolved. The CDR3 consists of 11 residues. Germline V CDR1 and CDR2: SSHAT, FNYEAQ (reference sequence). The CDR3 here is CASSPDYEQYF. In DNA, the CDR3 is TGTGCTAGCAGCCCTGATTACGAGCAGTACTTC.

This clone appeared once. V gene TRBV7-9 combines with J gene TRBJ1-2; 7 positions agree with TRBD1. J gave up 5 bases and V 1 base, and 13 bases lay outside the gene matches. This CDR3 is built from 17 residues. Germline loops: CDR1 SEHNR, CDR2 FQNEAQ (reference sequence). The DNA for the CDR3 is TGTGCCAGCAGCTTAGGACCGTTAGGGGACAGAGGGTATGGCTACACCTTC. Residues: CASSLGPLGDRGYGYTF.

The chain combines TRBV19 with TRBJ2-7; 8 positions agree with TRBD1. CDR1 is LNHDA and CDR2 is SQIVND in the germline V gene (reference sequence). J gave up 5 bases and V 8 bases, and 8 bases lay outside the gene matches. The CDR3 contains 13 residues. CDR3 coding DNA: TGTGCCAGTCGTTTACAGGGGGGCCACGAGCAGTACTTC. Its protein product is CASRLQGGHEQYF.

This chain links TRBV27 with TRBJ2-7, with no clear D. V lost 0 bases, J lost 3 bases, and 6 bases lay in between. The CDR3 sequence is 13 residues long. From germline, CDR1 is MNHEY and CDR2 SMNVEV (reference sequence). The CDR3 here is CASSLSLHYEQYF. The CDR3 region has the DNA TGTGCCAGCAGTTTATCCTTACACTACGAGCAGTACTTC.

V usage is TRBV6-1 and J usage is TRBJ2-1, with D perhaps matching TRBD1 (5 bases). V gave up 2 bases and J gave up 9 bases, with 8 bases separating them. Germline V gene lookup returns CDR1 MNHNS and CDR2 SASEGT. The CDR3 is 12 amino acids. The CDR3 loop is CASSEWGTEQFF. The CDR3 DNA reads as TGTGCCAGCAGTGAATGGGGCACTGAGCAGTTCTTC.

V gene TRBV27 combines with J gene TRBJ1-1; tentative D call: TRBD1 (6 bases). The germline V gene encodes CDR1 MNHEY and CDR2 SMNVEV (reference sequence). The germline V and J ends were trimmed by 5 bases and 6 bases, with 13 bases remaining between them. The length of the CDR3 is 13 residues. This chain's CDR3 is CASSLIGQSEAFF. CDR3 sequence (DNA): TGTGCCAGCAGTCTAATCGGACAGTCTGAAGCTTTCTTT.

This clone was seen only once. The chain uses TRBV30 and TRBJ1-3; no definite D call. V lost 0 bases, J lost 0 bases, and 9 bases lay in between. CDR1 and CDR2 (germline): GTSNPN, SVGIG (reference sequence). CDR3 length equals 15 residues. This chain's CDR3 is CAWSVLPDSGNTIYF. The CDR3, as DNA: TGTGCCTGGAGTGTACTTCCGGACTCTGGAAACACCATATATTTT.

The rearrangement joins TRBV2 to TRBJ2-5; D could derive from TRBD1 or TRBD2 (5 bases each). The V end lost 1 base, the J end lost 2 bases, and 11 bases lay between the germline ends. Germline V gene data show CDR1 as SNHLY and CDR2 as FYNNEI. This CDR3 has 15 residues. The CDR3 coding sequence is TGTGCCAGCAGTGAAGTCGGGGCAGCTCAAGAGACCCAGTACTTC. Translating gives CASSEVGAAQETQYF.

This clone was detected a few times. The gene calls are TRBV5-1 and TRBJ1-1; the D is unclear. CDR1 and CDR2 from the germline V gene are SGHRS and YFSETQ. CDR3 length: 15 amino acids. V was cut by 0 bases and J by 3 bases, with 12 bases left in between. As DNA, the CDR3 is TGCGCCAGCAGCTTGGTCCCGAGGTTGGACACTGAAGCTTTCTTT. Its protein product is CASSLVPRLDTEAFF.

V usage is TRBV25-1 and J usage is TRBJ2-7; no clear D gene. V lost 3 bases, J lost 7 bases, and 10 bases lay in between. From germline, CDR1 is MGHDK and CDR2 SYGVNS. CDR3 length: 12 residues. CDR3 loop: CASSEGPREQYF. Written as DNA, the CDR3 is TGTGCCAGCAGTGAGGGTCCGAGGGAGCAGTACTTC.

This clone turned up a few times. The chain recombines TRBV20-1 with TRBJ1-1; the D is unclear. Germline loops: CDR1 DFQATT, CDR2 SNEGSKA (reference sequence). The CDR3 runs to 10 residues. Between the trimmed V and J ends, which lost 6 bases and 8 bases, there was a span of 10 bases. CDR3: CSASVMEAFF. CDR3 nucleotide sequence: TGCAGTGCCTCAGTGATGGAAGCTTTCTTT.

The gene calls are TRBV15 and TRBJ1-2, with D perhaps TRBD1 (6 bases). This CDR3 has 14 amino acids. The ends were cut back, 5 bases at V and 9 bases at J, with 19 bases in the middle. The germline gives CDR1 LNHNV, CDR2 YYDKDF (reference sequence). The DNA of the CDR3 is TGTGCCACCAGCCCTAGGACAGCCCTTTATCGCTACACCTTC. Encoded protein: CATSPRTALYRYTF.

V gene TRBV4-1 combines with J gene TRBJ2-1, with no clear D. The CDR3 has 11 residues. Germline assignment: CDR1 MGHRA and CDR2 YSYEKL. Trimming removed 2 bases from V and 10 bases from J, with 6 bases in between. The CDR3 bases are TGCGCCAGCAGCCAATACCGGGAGCAGTTCTTC. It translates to CASSQYREQFF.

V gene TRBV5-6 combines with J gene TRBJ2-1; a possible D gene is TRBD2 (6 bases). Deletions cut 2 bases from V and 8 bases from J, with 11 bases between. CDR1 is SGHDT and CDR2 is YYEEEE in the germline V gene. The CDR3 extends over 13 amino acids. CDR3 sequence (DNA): TGTGCCAGCAGCTTCGCCTGGGGGGATGAGCAGTTCTTC. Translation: CASSFAWGDEQFF.